The rows below give T cell receptor beta chains drawn from one sample of a study of CD4 T cells in relation to SARS-CoV-2 and coronaviruses. What these receptors recognize is not known. Assay used: immunoSEQ multiplex PCR; TCRdb lists only in-frame clones, some missing. The sample holds under 35,000 clones, 75% to 80% seen once. Sequencing input: CD4+ T cells from PBMCs, cultured in vitro. These receptors were taken from a human donor in good health. The CDR3 runs from the conserved cysteine through the conserved F or W. A D gene is named only where the DNA matches it firmly. Size values are once, few and many counts, or a class for expanded clones, and some rows have none.

d_gene	v_gene	j_gene	abundance	CDR3nt	CDR3aa
TRBD1	TRBV6-6	TRBJ1-6	.	TGTGCCAGCAGTTACCGAAGACAGGGCCGGGATTCACCCCTCCACTTT	CASSYRRQGRDSPLHF
TRBD1	TRBV4-1	TRBJ2-7	.	TGCGCCAGCTCAGCCGTGGGGACAGGGCCATACGAGCAGTACTTC	CASSAVGTGPYEQYF
.	TRBV6-5	TRBJ2-7	.	TGTGCCAGCAGTACCCGGGCCAGGGACCCCTACGAGCAGTACTTC	CASSTRARDPYEQYF
.	TRBV5-6	TRBJ2-3	once	TGTGCCAGCAGCTTGACGGGGCCAACAGATACGCAGTATTTT	CASSLTGPTDTQYF
.	TRBV7-3	TRBJ2-1	.	TGTGCCAGCAGCCCTAGGGGGGAAGCGGGAAAGTCGAGCTCCTACAATGAGCAGTTCTTC	CASSPRGEAGKSSSYNEQFF
.	TRBV5-1	TRBJ2-6	.	TGCGCCAGCAATCAGAGGGATGGGGCCAACGTCCTGACTTTC	CASNQRDGANVLTF
TRBD1	TRBV6-6	TRBJ2-5	.	TGTGCCAGCATCCCCGGACAGGGGAGGGAGACCCAGTACTTC	CASIPGQGRETQYF
.	TRBV19	TRBJ2-1	.	TGTGCCAGTAGTATAGAGGGGACAGCGGGTCGTCGGTTCTTC	CASSIEGTAGRRFF
.	TRBV11-2	TRBJ2-7	.	TGTGCCAGCAGCTTATGGCAGGGGAATGGCTACGAGCAGTACTTC	CASSLWQGNGYEQYF
.	TRBV29-1	TRBJ2-5	.	TGCAGCGTTGAAGAAGTACAAGAGACCCAGTACTTC	CSVEEVQETQYF
.	TRBV20-1	TRBJ1-2	few	TGCAACCCTCCGGGGGGAACCTTC	CNPPGGTF
TRBD2	TRBV19	TRBJ2-5	.	TGTGCCAGTAGTTTTAGCGGGAGAGGGGGGGGAGAGACCCAGTACTTC	CASSFSGRGGGETQYF
.	TRBV5-1	TRBJ1-1	.	TGCGCCAGCAGCTTGGAAAGAATGAACACTGAAGCTTTCTTT	CASSLERMNTEAFF
TRBD1	TRBV5-6	TRBJ1-4	few	TGTGCCAGCAGCTGGGGACAGGGGGGGACTAATGAAAAACTGTTTTTT	CASSWGQGGTNEKLFF
.	TRBV7-2	TRBJ2-5	.	TGTGCCAGCAGTTCGATGTCTGGTCAAGAGACCCAGTACTTC	CASSSMSGQETQYF
.	TRBV19	TRBJ2-7	.	TGTGCCAGTAGTCCCCATGACGCCCGGGTCTACGAGCAGTACTTC	CASSPHDARVYEQYF
TRBD2	TRBV19	TRBJ2-2	.	TGTGCCAGTAGTATGGGACTAGCGGGAGTCGGCACCGGGGAGCTGTTTTTT	CASSMGLAGVGTGELFF
.	TRBV7-8	TRBJ1-2	.	TGTGCCAGCAGCTTAGACCCGCTATTTAACTATGGCTACACCTTC	CASSLDPLFNYGYTF
.	TRBV7-9	TRBJ1-5	.	TGTGCCAGCAGCTTAGGCGACAGCGGGGCTCAGCCCCAGCATTTT	CASSLGDSGAQPQHF
.	TRBV5-1	TRBJ2-6	.	TGCGCCAGCAGCCCCGGAGGGGGGGCCAACGTCCTGACTTTC	CASSPGGGANVLTF
TRBD1	TRBV11-3	TRBJ1-2	.	TGTGCCAGCAGCCCCCAAACCGGGACAGGGGGCAACTATGGCTACACCTTC	CASSPQTGTGGNYGYTF
TRBD1	TRBV4-1	TRBJ1-1	.	TGCGCCAGCAGCAACAGCGGACAGGGAGCGACTGAAGCTTTCTTT	CASSNSGQGATEAFF
.	TRBV6-2/TRBV6-3	TRBJ2-7	.	TGTGCCAGCAGTTACTGGGCAGGTGGGCAGTACTTC	CASSYWAGGQYF
.	TRBV6-6	TRBJ2-7	.	TGTGCCAGCAGTTACTCTGGTCCCTTAATGGTGTACGAGCAGTACTTC	CASSYSGPLMVYEQYF
.	TRBV4-2	TRBJ2-3	.	TGTGCCAGCAGCCACCCACGAAATACGCAGTATTTT	CASSHPRNTQYF
TRBD2	TRBV4-3	TRBJ2-5	.	TGCGCCAGCAGCCCGGGACTAGGAGAGACCCAGTACTTC	CASSPGLGETQYF
.	TRBV7-8	TRBJ2-3	.	TGTGCCAGCAGCACCCAGATCCGAGCTGGGGACACAGATACGCAGTATTTT	CASSTQIRAGDTDTQYF
.	TRBV11-2	TRBJ2-2	.	TGTGCCAGCAGTCCCAAGCAGCTCGCGAACACCGGGGAGCTGTTTTTT	CASSPKQLANTGELFF
TRBD1	TRBV29-1	TRBJ1-5	.	TGCAGCGTCGCGACAGGGACCGATCAGCCCCAGCATTTT	CSVATGTDQPQHF
TRBD2	TRBV27	TRBJ2-7	.	TGTGCCAGCAGTTTGGTTGGGGGGGAACGCTACGAGCAGTACTTC	CASSLVGGERYEQYF
.	TRBV11-2	TRBJ1-1	.	TGTGCCAGCAGCTTAGGTTCCACATCCACTGAAGCTTTCTTT	CASSLGSTSTEAFF
.	TRBV5-4	TRBJ2-4	.	TGTGCCAGCAGCCATAAGGGGGGGAAGGACAAAAACATTCAGTACTTC	CASSHKGGKDKNIQYF
.	TRBV27	TRBJ1-5	once	TGTGCCAGCAGTTCCCAGGGTGGGTACAATCAGCCCCAGCATTTT	CASSSQGGYNQPQHF
.	TRBV19	TRBJ1-1	.	TGTGCCAGTAGTACCCTCCGGGGGGTTGAAGCTTTCTTT	CASSTLRGVEAFF
.	TRBV5-6	TRBJ1-4	.	TGTGCCAGCAGCAGCCGAGGGTACCTCAATGAAAAACTGTTTTTT	CASSSRGYLNEKLFF
.	TRBV7-2	TRBJ1-1	.	TGTGCCAGCAGCTTATTCCCAGGGGTGAAAGGTGAAGCTTTCTTT	CASSLFPGVKGEAFF
.	TRBV9	TRBJ1-5	few	TGTGCCAGCAGCGCTGGGATGGATCAGCCCCAGCATTTT	CASSAGMDQPQHF
.	TRBV5-4	TRBJ1-5	once	TGTGCCAGCAGCTGGGGGGGACGAAACAATCAGCCCCAGCATTTT	CASSWGGRNNQPQHF
.	TRBV6-5	TRBJ1-1	.	TGTGCCAGCACTTCGACAGGAACGAACACTGAAGCTTTCTTT	CASTSTGTNTEAFF